Sequencing of this TCR beta chain was carried out in a study of T cell responses to AZD1222 COVID-19 vaccine. As to this clone: The antigen remains undetermined.

Whole-study findings and limits: Repertoire sampling happened only post peak T cell response.

The data were produced by immunoSEQ multiplex PCR, yet TCRdb's version contains in-frame clones alone and is incomplete. Among 45,000 to 55,000 clones listed, 65% to 85% were seen once. Sample: peripheral blood, taken on day 0 of MenACWY control vaccination. The TCR comes from an adult in good health.

CDR3 protein: CASKGGRSYEQYF. For the CDR3, the DNA is TGTGCCAGCAAGGGCGGGAGATCCTACGAGCAGTACTTC. The chain recombines TRBV6-5 with TRBJ2-7; 7 positions match TRBD2. The V gene's germline CDR1 is MNHEY and CDR2 SVGAGI. The J segment lost 1 base and the V segment lost 7 bases, leaving 4 bases of the junction unmatched. The CDR3 totals 13 residues.